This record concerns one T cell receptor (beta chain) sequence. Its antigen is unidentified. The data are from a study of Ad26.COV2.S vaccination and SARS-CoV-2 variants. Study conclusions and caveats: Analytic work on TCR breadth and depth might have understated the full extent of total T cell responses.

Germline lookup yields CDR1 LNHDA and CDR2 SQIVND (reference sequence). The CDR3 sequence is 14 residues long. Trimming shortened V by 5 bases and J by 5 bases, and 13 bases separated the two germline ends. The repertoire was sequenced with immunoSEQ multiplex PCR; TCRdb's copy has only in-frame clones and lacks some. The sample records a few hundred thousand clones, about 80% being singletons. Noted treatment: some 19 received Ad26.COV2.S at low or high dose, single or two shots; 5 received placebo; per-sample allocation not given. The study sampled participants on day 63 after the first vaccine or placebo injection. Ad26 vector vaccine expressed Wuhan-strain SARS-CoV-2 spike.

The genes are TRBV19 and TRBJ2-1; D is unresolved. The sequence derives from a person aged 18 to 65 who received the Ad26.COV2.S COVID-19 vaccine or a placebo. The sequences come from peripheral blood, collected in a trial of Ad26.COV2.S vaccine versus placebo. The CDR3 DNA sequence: TGTGCCAGTAGTTCGAGACCGATAAACAATGAGCAGTTCTTC. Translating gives CASSSRPINNEQFF.